These T cell receptor beta chains were read from a single sample in a study of blood T cell repertoires in COVID-19. Data came from immunoSEQ multiplex PCR; TCRdb stores just in-frame clones and leaves some out. The repertoire holds 120,000 to 150,000 clones, with approximately 85% as singletons. The sequenced sample was peripheral blood. These TCRs come from a woman in her fifties or sixties with COVID-19, enrolled during active disease. Both conserved end residues are part of each CDR3. Each record gives: V gene, clone size, J gene, CDR3 protein. Clone size is stated in some rows and not others, as once, few, many or a class when expanded.

TRBV6-2/TRBV6-3,NA,TRBJ2-7,CASSLADVYEQYF
TRBV30,NA,TRBJ1-3,CAWMFWGGNGNTIYF
TRBV19,NA,TRBJ1-2,CASSILQGKANYGYTF
TRBV7-6,NA,TRBJ2-1,CASSLTSGGASEQFF
TRBV19,few,TRBJ2-3,CASTRRVAAADTQYF
TRBV18,NA,TRBJ2-3,CASSLFSGGAEDTQYF
TRBV4-1,NA,TRBJ2-1,CASSQEQESYNEQFF
TRBV10-3,NA,TRBJ2-3,CAISGIVRGSGDTQYF
TRBV4-1,NA,TRBJ2-7,CASSQGAAGAYEQYF
TRBV5-8,NA,TRBJ2-3,CASSLAPGTDTQYF
TRBV10-3,NA,TRBJ2-5,CAISEPRVRLAGGQETQYF
TRBV6-2/TRBV6-3,NA,TRBJ1-5,CASSTGGPQHF
TRBV7-3,few,TRBJ1-5,CASSLSQNQPQHF
TRBV12-3/TRBV12-4,NA,TRBJ2-7,CASRSGSSYEQYF
TRBV19,NA,TRBJ1-4,CASTPTDNEKLFF
TRBV5-8,NA,TRBJ2-2,CASSTRQGQNTGELFF
TRBV13,NA,TRBJ2-1,CASSSLAGIDEQFF
TRBV5-1,once,TRBJ2-7,CASSRGGGFEYEQYF
TRBV7-2,NA,TRBJ2-1,CASSSQGVFYNEQFF
TRBV24-1,NA,TRBJ1-2,CATSDPQVLYGYTF
TRBV10-3,NA,TRBJ1-1,CAARPGQQNTEAFF
TRBV3-1/TRBV3-2,NA,TRBJ2-1,CASSSSDRNNEQFF
TRBV5-6,NA,TRBJ2-1,CASSQRFAAMTGLDNEQFF
TRBV3-1/TRBV3-2,NA,TRBJ1-4,CASSQGSGGFEKLFF
TRBV15,NA,TRBJ1-2,CATSRFRQGTNYGYTF
TRBV24-1,NA,TRBJ1-5,CATSVQGNQPQHF
TRBV27,NA,TRBJ1-2,CASSLRRATLDYGYTF
TRBV3-1/TRBV3-2,NA,TRBJ2-2,CASSQTDTGELFF
TRBV19,NA,TRBJ1-1,CASSIGGPHMNTEAFF
TRBV30,NA,TRBJ2-7,CAWSPPRLGLYFYEQYF
TRBV7-9,NA,TRBJ2-7,CASSLRLADTPHEQYF
TRBV21-1,NA,TRBJ1-2,CASSKRDRGINGYTF
TRBV7-6,NA,TRBJ2-2,CASSPDIFGRSGELFF
TRBV4-3,NA,TRBJ2-7,CASSQDRGISYEQYF
TRBV11-2,NA,TRBJ1-2,CASSLAGGFPFYGYTF
TRBV6-5,NA,TRBJ1-2,CASRDRGSIGYTF
TRBV19,once,TRBJ1-2,CATQGREGGYTF
TRBV5-1,NA,TRBJ2-5,CASSLARRETQYF
TRBV6-5,NA,TRBJ2-1,CASKRGGASFEQFF
TRBV7-2,NA,TRBJ2-7,CASSLVIGRGGLEQYF
TRBV4-1,NA,TRBJ2-5,CASSQGRDGETQYF
TRBV21-1,NA,TRBJ2-6,CASSKGPGLAGEAGANVLTF
TRBV6-5,once,TRBJ2-5,CASSYGTSQETQYF
TRBV9,once,TRBJ2-1,CASSVEGLAVFGSNEQFF